The sequence of this T cell receptor (beta chain) was determined in a study of beta chain features in type 1 diabetes. Whole-study results and caveats: The VDJ junctions of type 1 diabetes patients carried fewer insertions and more deletions.

The authors reverse transcribed all of the isolated RNA, so sequencing captured expressed TCRB transcripts. Data came from immunoSEQ multiplex PCR; TCRdb stores just in-frame clones and leaves some out. The top ten clones hold about 0.065% of a sample with 450,000 to 550,000 clones, approximately 31% of them seen once. The trim removed 6 bases at V and 1 base at J, leaving 7 bases unmatched. The germline CDR1 and CDR2 sequences are MNHNS and SASEGT. The CDR3 has 15 residues. Points on this clone: Its antigen remains unknown.

The J gene is TRBJ1-1, the V gene TRBV6-1; 8 bases match TRBD1. The source material was naive CD4+ T cells from blood. The clonotype was recovered from a man aged 18 to 29 in good health. This chain's CDR3 is CASSARTGWNTEAFF. In DNA, the CDR3 is TGTGCCAGCAGCGCCCGGACAGGGTGGAACACTGAAGCTTTCTTT.